Listed below are T cell receptor beta chains from one sample, sequenced in a study of cytomegalovirus exposure and HLA in healthy donors. Sequencing used immunoSEQ multiplex PCR; TCRdb keeps in-frame clones, though not all of them. Of 150,000 to 200,000 clones listed, 80% are singletons. Sequenced: PBMCs. All receptors derive from a boy aged 10-17 years in good health and CMV-seronegative. Each CDR3 is given with its conserved first and last residue. The order of the fields is J gene, V gene, CDR3 length, CDR3 protein.

TRBJ2-5 TRBV30 14 CAWRQQGTQETQYF
TRBJ2-3 TRBV11-2 14 CASSLREALDTQYF
TRBJ2-2 TRBV9 14 CASTRDLNTGELFF
TRBJ1-1 TRBV28 17 CASSYALDRTGDTEAFF
TRBJ1-1 TRBV30 14 CAWSVKGGVTEAFF
TRBJ2-7 TRBV7-9 12 CSSSLGQAEQYF
TRBJ2-7 TRBV27 14 CASSGTAVTYEQYF
TRBJ2-7 TRBV19 14 CASSIGGARYEQYF
TRBJ2-7 TRBV27 15 CASSLRTGRTYEQYF
TRBJ2-3 TRBV10-3 17 CAISESRAGGDSGPQYF
TRBJ1-2 TRBV5-4 18 CASSLQRPPLLKNYGYTF
TRBJ1-4 TRBV7-9 14 CSSSTDRGFEKLFF
TRBJ1-2 TRBV10-2 15 CASSDPQAANYGYTF
TRBJ2-5 TRBV5-1 19 CASSLNRLAGGHYQETQYF
TRBJ2-7 TRBV5-1 12 CASSPDSHEQYF
TRBJ1-3 TRBV11-3 16 CASSLGGRNSGNTIYF
TRBJ1-3 TRBV29-1 14 CSVQRGGSGNTIYF
TRBJ1-1 TRBV6-1 14 CASSEWGGITEAFF
TRBJ1-6 TRBV5-6 14 CASSRTGEESPLHF
TRBJ2-1 TRBV15 15 CATSRDRTEYNEQFF
TRBJ2-3 TRBV7-9 15 CASSSMSLSTDTQYF
TRBJ1-5 TRBV27 15 CASSLEGPRDQPQHF
TRBJ2-2 TRBV7-2 15 CASSTRQGAFGELFF
TRBJ1-3 TRBV7-6 16 CASSRTGVGSGNTIYF
TRBJ2-1 TRBV27 11 CASSPPYEQFF
TRBJ1-1 TRBV19 17 CASSIVGLFGPNTEAFF
TRBJ2-5 TRBV30 13 CAWSVVGPETQYF
TRBJ2-1 TRBV9 15 CASSVDFSSYNEQFF
TRBJ1-4 TRBV11-3 15 CASSYRQAGDEKLFF
TRBJ2-4 TRBV29-1 14 CSVEVAGAKGIQYF
TRBJ1-1 TRBV5-1 15 CASSPERISYTEAFF
TRBJ1-1 TRBV18 14 CASSLVTDNTEAFF
TRBJ2-7 TRBV19 13 CASRPGPSYEQYF
TRBJ2-2 TRBV6-5 15 CASSLTGSYTGELFF
TRBJ1-1 TRBV5-1 17 CASSLSYAGGKNTEAFF
TRBJ1-3 TRBV30 13 CAWRRDRRNTIYF
TRBJ1-4 TRBV2 12 CASSRGSEKLFF
NA TRBV6-1 16 CASSEAADYTAYEQYF
TRBJ1-4 TRBV7-6 11 CASSYGQLLFF
TRBJ2-5 TRBV30 13 CAWRARGQETQYF
TRBJ2-2 TRBV10-2 16 CASTIPGQLDTGELFF
TRBJ1-2 TRBV9 12 CASSVGGAGYTF
TRBJ1-1 TRBV19 13 CASTPGQYTEAFF
TRBJ1-5 TRBV29-1 15 CSTPPTGTGNQPQHF
TRBJ1-4 TRBV29-1 13 CSVEGPQGEKLFF
TRBJ2-7 TRBV2 14 CASRGTSGTYEQYF
TRBJ1-4 TRBV5-4 17 CASSLVGRGATNEKLFF
TRBJ1-2 TRBV11-3 13 CASSLDRHGGYTF
TRBJ1-2 TRBV6-1 11 CASSLNYGYTF
TRBJ2-2 TRBV30 12 CAWSVLSGELFF
TRBJ1-2 TRBV28 15 CASSLLQGTNYGYTF
TRBJ2-1 TRBV19 13 CASWDRDYNEQFF
TRBJ2-5 TRBV30 11 CAWSDLDTQYF
TRBJ1-2 TRBV6-5 15 CASSYGAGGIYGYTF